This T cell receptor (beta chain) is drawn from a study of T cells after yellow fever vaccination. Study-level results: Post-booster samples contained most primary-vaccination clones (about 95% CD4, almost 90% CD8). The secondary response showed a weaker magnitude and a faster peak, day 5 versus 15. Bulk-population clonotypes that are abundant could appear as contaminants in FACS-sorted repertoires.

The CDR3 is 10 residues long. V was pared by 6 bases and J by 2 bases, with 3 bases between. In germline, CDR1 is DFQATT, CDR2 SNEGSKA (reference sequence). TCRdb re-analysed the 5' RACE reads in MiXCR, keeping a single row per CDR3 protein. Among hundreds of thousands of distinct CDR3 sequences listed, around an eighth were seen once. This clonotype was counted a few times. The target antigen is unknown. Sequenced here: PBMCs, sampled on the day of the yellow fever booster vaccination. This sequence joins TRBV20-1 and TRBJ2-3; D unclear. The clonotype originates from a man aged 25 to 40 who received the YFV17D yellow fever vaccine. The CDR3 loop is CSALTDTQYF. In nucleotides, the CDR3 is TGCAGTGCCCTCACAGATACGCAGTATTTT.